This T cell receptor beta chain was captured by sequencing in a study of technical replicates of blood from a few donors. In this sample, this clone turned up once. Method: immunoSEQ multiplex PCR; TCRdb's copy keeps in-frame clones and lacks some. Of about 83,000 clones in the sample, approximately 92% were seen once. The CDR3 covers 17 residues. With V trimmed by 6 bases and J by 1 base, 4 bases remained unmatched. CDR1 and CDR2 from the germline V gene are MDHEN and SYDVKM. This chain joins TRBV28 and TRBJ2-1, with TRBD2 matching 15 bases. The source is a human donor in good health. Material for sequencing was T cells isolated from PBMCs. This CDR3 is CASSPGLAGGSYNEQFF. The DNA for the CDR3 is TGTGCCAGCAGCCCGGGACTAGCGGGAGGTTCCTACAATGAGCAGTTCTTC.